The clone carrying this T cell receptor beta chain came up many times. In TCRdb, the 5' RACE reads were re-called with MiXCR into one record per CDR3 protein. The sample yields tens of thousands of distinct CDR3 sequences, 2.6% seen once. These data are taken from a study of neurological immune-mediated disorders. PBMCs numbering 2 million and stored at -80 C yielded the unsorted libraries. The material sequenced was PBMCs. The source is a woman aged 30 to 39 with multiple sclerosis.

CDR3 DNA sequence: TGTGCCAGCAGCCTCGGACAGAACACCGGGGAGCTGTTTTTT. Translation: CASSLGQNTGELFF. This chain links TRBV3-1 with TRBJ2-2, with TRBD1 as a possible D gene (5 bases). Trimming left V 4 bases short and J 1 base short, with 7 bases between. Germline V gives CDR1 LGHDT, CDR2 YNNKEL (reference sequence). This CDR3 comprises 14 residues.